One and the same sample provided the 19 T cell receptor beta chains below, sequenced in a study of Ad26.COV2.S vaccination and SARS-CoV-2 variants. Assay: immunoSEQ multiplex PCR; the TCRdb copy retains only in-frame clones and omits some. The sample lists about 420,000 clones, more than 75% seen once, with around 3.6% in the top ten. Treatment reported: over 15 received Ad26.COV2.S at low or high dose, single or two shots; about five received placebo; per-sample allocation not given. At day 63 after the first vaccine or placebo injection, samples were drawn. The material was peripheral blood, obtained in a trial of Ad26.COV2.S vaccine versus placebo. The receptors were sampled from a person aged 18-60 years who received the Ad26.COV2.S COVID-19 vaccine or a placebo.

This rearrangement joins TRBV20-1 to TRBJ2-4; D might be TRBD2 (5 bases). The CDR3 consists of 15 residues. Germline V gene data show CDR1 as DFQATT and CDR2 as SNEGSKA (reference sequence). Trimming removed 3 bases from V and 7 bases from J, with 19 bases in between. The CDR3 coding sequence is TGCAGTGCTAGTGTTTATCTGAGGGTTGGCAACATTCAGTACTTC. It specifies CSASVYLRVGNIQYF.

This chain uses TRBV28 with TRBJ1-2; D possibly corresponds to TRBD1 (5 bases). Per germline, CDR1 MDHEN and CDR2 SYDVKM. Trimming shortened V by 1 base and J by 7 bases, and 7 bases separated the two germline ends. The CDR3 is made up of 12 amino acids. CDR3 bases: TGTGCCAGCAGTTTATACGGGGCTGGCTACACCTTC. The encoded protein is CASSLYGAGYTF.

The V and J genes are TRBV14 and TRBJ2-2; 7 bases align to TRBD1. This CDR3 is built from 17 residues. Looked up from germline, CDR1 is SGHDN and CDR2 is FVKESK. Trimming took 0 bases from V and 3 from J; bases not matched to a gene: 7. CDR3 protein: CASSQDLLTGYTGELFF. The CDR3 DNA reads as TGTGCCAGCAGCCAAGATCTCTTGACAGGGTACACCGGGGAGCTGTTTTTT.

This chain's CDR3 is CASSPPPGHESNQPQHF. In DNA form, the CDR3 reads TGTGCCAGCAGCCCCCCTCCGGGACATGAGAGCAATCAGCCCCAGCATTTT. The V call is TRBV28, the J call TRBJ1-5; D might be TRBD1 (6 bases). From germline, CDR1 is MDHEN and CDR2 SYDVKM. This CDR3 spans 17 amino acids. The ends were cut back, 6 bases at V and 1 base at J, with 19 bases in the middle. Drawing the rest from reference TRBV28 and TRBJ1-5, the complete variable domain is DVKVTQSSRYLVKRTGEKVFLECVQDMDHENMFWYRQDPGLGLRLIYFSYDVKMKEKGDIPEGYSVSREKKERFSLILESASTNQTSMYLCASSPPPGHESNQPQHFGDGTRLSIL.

The V gene is TRBV11-2, the J gene TRBJ2-1; D uncertain. Trimming took 2 bases from V and 1 from J, leaving 9 bases between them. The length of the CDR3 is 15 residues. Germline loops: CDR1 SGHAT, CDR2 FQNNGV. CDR3 sequence (DNA): TGTGCCAGCAGCTTAACAGACAATTCCTACAATGAGCAGTTCTTC. This sequence encodes CASSLTDNSYNEQFF.

The DNA for the CDR3 is TGTGCCACCAGCAGCAGGAGCCCAGGCACAGGGGGCGTCCACCAGCCCCAGCATTTT. Translating gives CATSSRSPGTGGVHQPQHF. The chain employs TRBV15 and TRBJ1-5, with 9 bases fitting TRBD1. This CDR3 has 19 amino acids. CDR1 and CDR2 (germline): LNHNV, YYDKDF (reference sequence). Trimming at V came to 3 bases and at J to 7 bases, leaving 19 bases not matched to a gene.

The chain combines TRBV14 with TRBJ2-3; D may be TRBD1 (5 bases). This CDR3 has 15 residues. CDR1 SGHDN and CDR2 FVKESK come from the germline V gene. V shed 4 bases and J shed 6 bases, with 17 bases lying between them. The CDR3 reads CASSPTKGSRDTQYF. In nucleotides, the CDR3 is TGTGCCAGCAGCCCTACCAAGGGGTCTCGCGATACGCAGTATTTT.

The genes are TRBV5-1 and TRBJ2-3; TRBD2 agrees at 15 bases. The trim removed 1 base at V and 7 bases at J, leaving 7 bases unmatched. Germline V gives CDR1 SGHRS, CDR2 YFSETQ. The CDR3 consists of 17 residues. The CDR3 DNA follows: TGCGCCAGCAGCTTGACTGGACTAGCGGGGGGGTTGAATACGCAGTATTTT. Protein sequence: CASSLTGLAGGLNTQYF. Filled out from reference TRBV5-1 and TRBJ2-3, the complete variable domain reads KAGVTQTPRYLIKTRGQQVTLSCSPISGHRSVSWYQQTPGQGLQFLFEYFSETQRNKGNFPGRFSGRQFSNSRSEMNVSTLELGDSALYLCASSLTGLAGGLNTQYFGPGTRLTVL.

In DNA form, the CDR3 reads TGCGCCAGCAGCTTGGAGGGACAGGGCGTTTCACCCCTCCACTTT. The encoded protein is CASSLEGQGVSPLHF. This chain links TRBV5-1 with TRBJ1-6; 9 bases match TRBD1. CDR1 SGHRS and CDR2 YFSETQ come from the germline V gene. The CDR3 is made up of 15 amino acids. J gave up 9 bases and V 0 bases, and 4 bases lay outside the gene matches.

The chain joins TRBV10-3 to TRBJ2-7, with a weak D call TRBD2 (6 bases). Trimming stripped 8 bases from V and 2 bases from J, with 16 bases between. The CDR3 runs to 14 residues. Germline V gene data show CDR1 as ENHRY and CDR2 as SYGVKD. Here the CDR3 reads CAIRGGALTYEQYF. The CDR3 nucleotides are TGTGCCATCCGAGGAGGGGCGCTGACCTACGAGCAGTACTTC.

In its sample, this clone was seen once. This sequence joins TRBV19 and TRBJ2-3; no firm D call. V lost 4 bases and J lost 3, with 2 bases in between. The CDR3 spans 11 residues. Germline loops: CDR1 LNHDA, CDR2 SQIVND (reference sequence). The CDR3 protein is CASSRTDTQYF. The CDR3 region has the DNA TGTGCCAGTAGTAGAACAGATACGCAGTATTTT. Supplemented by reference TRBV19 and TRBJ2-3, the full variable domain reads DGGITQSPKYLFRKEGQNVTLSCEQNLNHDAMYWYRQDPGQGLRLIYYSQIVNDFQKGDIAEGYSVSREKKESFPLTVTSAQKNPTAFYLCASSRTDTQYFGPGTRLTVL.

V gene TRBV19 combines with J gene TRBJ1-6; the D is unclear. Trimming left V 7 bases short and J 7 bases short, with 14 bases between. CDR1 and CDR2 from the germline V gene are LNHDA and SQIVND (reference sequence). The CDR3 runs to 14 residues. CDR3 in DNA: TGTGCCAGTACAATAACAGCGGCCAATTCACCCCTCCACTTT. Translation gives CASTITAANSPLHF.

CDR3 sequence: CAVGRGVGETQYF. The CDR3, as DNA: TGTGCCGTCGGTAGGGGGGTAGGAGAGACCCAGTACTTC. V gene TRBV6-6 combines with J gene TRBJ2-5; the D gene could be TRBD1 or TRBD2 (6 bases each). With 11 bases removed from V and 4 bases from J, the gap between germline ends came to 17 bases. Looked up from germline, CDR1 is MNHNY and CDR2 is SVGAGI (reference sequence). This CDR3 region has 13 residues.

The J gene is TRBJ1-1, the V gene TRBV25-1, with D possibly matching TRBD1 (5 bases). This CDR3 region has 16 residues. V was trimmed by 4 bases and J by 4 bases, leaving 19 bases between them. CDR1 MGHDK and CDR2 SYGVNS come from the germline V gene. CDR3 nucleotides: TGTGCCAGCAGTGGTCCTGCGCGCGGCAGGGCCACTGAAGCTTTCTTT. Amino acid sequence: CASSGPARGRATEAFF. The variable domain in full, with the rest retrieved from reference TRBV25-1 and TRBJ1-1, is EADIYQTPRYLVIGTGKKITLECSQTMGHDKMYWYQQDPGMELHLIHYSYGVNSTEKGDLSSESTVSRIRTEHFPLTLESARPSHTSQYLCASSGPARGRATEAFFGQGTRLTVV.

The J gene is TRBJ1-1, the V gene TRBV6-4, with 11 bases lining up with TRBD1. Germline CDR1 is MRHNA and CDR2 is SNTAGT. V was clipped by 8 bases and J by 4 bases; unmatched bases: 6. The CDR3 consists of 14 residues. The CDR3 is CASSPGTGGTEAFF. The DNA of the CDR3 is TGTGCCAGCTCACCCGGGACAGGGGGCACTGAAGCTTTCTTT.

V gene TRBV27 combines with J gene TRBJ1-2; 9 bases map to TRBD1. Trimming at V came to 0 bases and at J to 8 bases, leaving 10 bases not matched to a gene. Germline values: CDR1 MNHEY, CDR2 SMNVEV (reference sequence). The CDR3 spans 16 residues. CDR3 nucleotides: TGTGCCAGCAGTTTATCGACAGGGGGAACCCTAAACGGCTACACCTTC. This gives the protein CASSLSTGGTLNGYTF.

The chain has TRBV29-1 and TRBJ1-1, with 9 bases aligning to TRBD1. Unmatched junction bases numbered 7, after V lost 6 bases and J lost 5 bases. The CDR3 length is 13 residues. In germline, CDR1 is SQVTM, CDR2 ANQGSEA. The CDR3 region is CSVGTGLGTEAFF. As DNA, the CDR3 is TGCAGCGTGGGGACAGGGTTAGGGACTGAAGCTTTCTTT.

The chain links TRBV5-6 to TRBJ1-4; the D gene is possibly TRBD1 (5 bases). V gave up 4 bases and J gave up 5 bases, with 12 bases separating them. The CDR3 spans 14 residues. Germline assignment: CDR1 SGHDT and CDR2 YYEEEE. CDR3 region: CASSLDSSNEKLFF. The CDR3 region has the DNA TGTGCCAGCAGCCTAGACAGTAGCAATGAAAAACTGTTTTTT.

The rearrangement uses TRBV6-9 and TRBJ2-7; the D gene could be TRBD1 or TRBD2 (7 bases each). The CDR3 extends over 12 amino acids. V was clipped by 11 bases and J by 2 bases, with 13 bases between them. The germline gives CDR1 MNHGY, CDR2 SVAAGI. The CDR3 is CAARGGAYEQYF. The CDR3 DNA reads TGTGCCGCCAGGGGGGGCGCCTACGAGCAGTACTTC.